This T cell receptor (beta chain) was obtained from a study of OX40 agonist ivuxolimab in advanced cancers. At the level of the study: Patients' therapy was ivuxolimab, an antibody that acts as an agonist of OX40 (CD134). The study's findings and limits: Certain nonresponders likewise exhibited a low normalized T-cell clonal expansion.

Method: immunoSEQ multiplex PCR; TCRdb's copy keeps in-frame clones and lacks some. The table records tens of thousands of clones, just over 85% of them present only once. V was shortened by 10 bases and J by 4 bases, with 16 bases between the two germline ends. Looked up from germline, CDR1 is ENHRY and CDR2 is SYGVKD. The CDR3 is 13 residues long. With regard to this clone: The antigen remains unidentified.

The V call is TRBV10-3, the J call TRBJ1-2; D remains unclear. The material sequenced was CD4+ or CD8+ T cells sorted from blood, taken in a trial of the OX40 agonist ivuxolimab. This sequence was found in an adult with an advanced solid tumor such as melanoma, head and neck, liver or kidney cancer. CDR3 loop: CATSSGFSYGYTF. CDR3 DNA sequence: TGTGCCACGTCTTCGGGGTTCAGCTATGGCTACACCTTC.